The T cell receptor beta chain under discussion was sequenced for a study of blood T cell repertoires in COVID-19. Germline V gives CDR1 LNHDA, CDR2 SQIVND (reference sequence). V shed 7 bases and J 5 bases; nucleotides not matched to a gene: 6. CDR3 length: 14 amino acids. The data were produced by immunoSEQ multiplex PCR, yet TCRdb's version contains in-frame clones alone and is incomplete. The table shows 250,000 to 300,000 clones, with approximately 91% occurring only once. This clone was seen a single time. The chain has TRBV19 and TRBJ1-5, with TRBD1 matching over 9 bases. The source material was PBMCs or T cells enriched from blood (not recorded which). The receptor was isolated from a woman aged 25 to 39 who had recovered from COVID-19. The CDR3 protein is CASILQGADQPQHF. CDR3 bases: TGTGCCAGTATCTTACAGGGGGCCGATCAGCCCCAGCATTTT.